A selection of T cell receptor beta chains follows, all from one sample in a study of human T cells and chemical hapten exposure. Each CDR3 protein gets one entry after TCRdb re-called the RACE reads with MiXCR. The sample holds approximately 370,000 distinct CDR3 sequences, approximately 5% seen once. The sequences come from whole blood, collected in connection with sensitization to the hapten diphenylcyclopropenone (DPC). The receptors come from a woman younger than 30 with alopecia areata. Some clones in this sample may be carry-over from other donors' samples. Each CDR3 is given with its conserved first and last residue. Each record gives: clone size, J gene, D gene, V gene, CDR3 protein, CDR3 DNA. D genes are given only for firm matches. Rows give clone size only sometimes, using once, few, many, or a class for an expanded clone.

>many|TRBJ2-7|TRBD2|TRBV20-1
CSARGRAYEQYF
TGCAGTGCTAGGGGGAGGGCCTACGAGCAGTACTTC
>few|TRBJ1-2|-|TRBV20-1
CSARAYGYGYTF
TGCAGTGCTAGAGCCTATGGCTATGGCTACACCTTC
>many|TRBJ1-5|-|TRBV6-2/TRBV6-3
CASSDRDSNQPQHF
TGTGCCAGCAGTGACCGGGACAGCAATCAGCCCCAGCATTTT
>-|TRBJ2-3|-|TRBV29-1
CSVEGAAGADTQYF
TGCAGCGTTGAAGGCGCCGCCGGGGCCGATACGCAGTATTTT
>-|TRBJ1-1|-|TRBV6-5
CASHEARTTEAFF
TGTGCCAGCCATGAAGCTCGGACAACTGAAGCTTTCTTT
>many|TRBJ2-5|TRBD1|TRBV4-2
CASSPDRSETQYF
TGTGCCAGCAGCCCGGACAGGTCGGAGACCCAGTACTTC
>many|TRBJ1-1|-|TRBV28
CASSLTGHTEAFF
TGTGCCAGCAGTTTGACCGGCCACACTGAAGCTTTCTTT
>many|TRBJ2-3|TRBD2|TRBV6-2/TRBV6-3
CASSYPLTGGPTDTQYF
TGTGCCAGCAGTTACCCCTTGACGGGGGGGCCGACAGATACGCAGTATTTT
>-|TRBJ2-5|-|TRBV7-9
CASQDRDLQETQYF
TGTGCCAGCCAAGACCGGGATCTCCAAGAGACCCAGTACTTC
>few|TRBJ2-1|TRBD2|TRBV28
CASSLGVAGGNEQFF
TGTGCCAGCAGCCTCGGAGTAGCGGGGGGAAATGAGCAGTTCTTC
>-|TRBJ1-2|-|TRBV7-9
CASSRADSSYTF
TGTGCCAGCAGCCGGGCAGATAGTAGCTACACCTTC
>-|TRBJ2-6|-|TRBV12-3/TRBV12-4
CASTPVQGFSGANVLTF
TGTGCCAGCACCCCCGTTCAGGGTTTCTCTGGGGCCAACGTCCTGACTTTC
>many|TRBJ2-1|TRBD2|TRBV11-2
CASSLDTTSLGEQFF
TGTGCCAGCAGCTTAGATACGACTAGCCTGGGTGAGCAGTTCTTC
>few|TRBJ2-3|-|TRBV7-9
CASSLAQNPTTDTQYF
TGTGCCAGCAGCTTAGCGCAGAACCCGACCACAGATACGCAGTATTTT
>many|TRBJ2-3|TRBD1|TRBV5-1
CASSLRGTGGQTDTQYF
TGCGCCAGCAGCTTGCGTGGGACAGGTGGTCAGACAGATACGCAGTATTTT
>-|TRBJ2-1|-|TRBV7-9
CASSIRSTVANEQFF
TGTGCCAGCAGCATACGGTCGACAGTAGCCAATGAGCAGTTCTTC
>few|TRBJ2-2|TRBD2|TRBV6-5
CASKSGGTNTGELFF
TGTGCCAGCAAGTCGGGGGGAACGAACACCGGGGAGCTGTTTTTT
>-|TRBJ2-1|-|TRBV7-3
CASSLSGWDNEQFF
TGTGCCAGCAGCTTATCAGGGTGGGACAATGAGCAGTTCTTC
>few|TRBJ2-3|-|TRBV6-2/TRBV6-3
CASTANWAGRDTQYF
TGTGCCAGCACCGCTAACTGGGCCGGCCGAGATACGCAGTATTTT
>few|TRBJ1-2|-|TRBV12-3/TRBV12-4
CASTVWGQSSYTF
TGTGCCAGCACCGTGTGGGGCCAGTCGAGCTACACCTTC
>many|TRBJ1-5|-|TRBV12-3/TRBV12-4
CASSSDSFNQPQHF
TGTGCCAGCAGTTCCGACAGTTTCAATCAGCCCCAGCATTTT
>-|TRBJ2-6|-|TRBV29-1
CSGVWDSGVLTF
TGCAGCGGGGTCTGGGACTCGGGCGTCCTGACTTTC
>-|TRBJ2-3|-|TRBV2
CASSFDSERTDTQYF
TGTGCCAGCAGTTTTGACAGTGAGCGCACAGATACGCAGTATTTT
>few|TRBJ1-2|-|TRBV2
CASNLRAGGDYGYTF
TGTGCCAGCAACCTTCGAGCGGGGGGCGACTATGGCTACACCTTC
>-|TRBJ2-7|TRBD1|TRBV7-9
CASSFAPGQGDEQYF
TGTGCCAGCAGCTTTGCTCCGGGACAGGGGGACGAGCAGTACTTC
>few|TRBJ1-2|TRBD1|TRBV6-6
CASSRRDREANYGYTF
TGTGCCAGCAGTCGTCGGGACAGGGAAGCTAACTATGGCTACACCTTC
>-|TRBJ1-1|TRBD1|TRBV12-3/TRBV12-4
CASSRTGQVGTEAFF
TGTGCCAGCAGCCGAACTGGACAGGTCGGGACTGAAGCTTTCTTT
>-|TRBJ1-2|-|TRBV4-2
CASSQVETAYGYTF
TGTGCCAGCAGCCAAGTCGAAACAGCCTATGGCTACACCTTC
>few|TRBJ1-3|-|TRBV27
CASRETDKRNTIYF
TGTGCCAGCAGGGAGACAGATAAAAGAAACACCATATATTTT
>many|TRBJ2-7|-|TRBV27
CASRKWQPSYEQYF
TGTGCCAGCAGGAAATGGCAGCCCTCCTACGAGCAGTACTTC
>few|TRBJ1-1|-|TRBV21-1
CAIPREYEAFF
TGTGCCATCCCCCGGGAGTATGAAGCTTTCTTT
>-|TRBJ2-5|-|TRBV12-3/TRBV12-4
CASSSSDSQETQYF
TGTGCCAGCAGTTCCTCGGACAGCCAAGAGACCCAGTACTTC
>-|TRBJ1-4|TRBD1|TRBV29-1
CSVAGGPNEKLFF
TGCAGCGTTGCAGGGGGCCCTAATGAAAAACTGTTTTTT
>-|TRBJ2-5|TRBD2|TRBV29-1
CSVEFLWGGQETQYF
TGCAGCGTTGAGTTTCTTTGGGGGGGCCAAGAGACCCAGTACTTC
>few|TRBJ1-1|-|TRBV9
CASSETENTEAFF
TGTGCCAGCAGCGAAACAGAGAACACTGAAGCTTTCTTT
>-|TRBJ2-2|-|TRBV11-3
CASSSRDTNTGELFF
TGTGCCAGCAGCTCCAGGGACACCAACACCGGGGAGCTGTTTTTT
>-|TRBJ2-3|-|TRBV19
CASSIAGGPDTQYF
TGTGCCAGTAGTATCGCAGGGGGGCCAGATACGCAGTATTTT
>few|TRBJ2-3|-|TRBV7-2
CASRPYSTDTQYF
TGTGCCAGCAGACCTTATAGCACAGATACGCAGTATTTT
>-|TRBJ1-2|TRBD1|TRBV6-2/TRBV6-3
CASEGADGYTF
TGTGCCAGCGAGGGGGCTGATGGCTACACCTTC
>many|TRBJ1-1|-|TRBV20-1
CSARAGRGTLNTEAFF
TGCAGTGCTAGAGCTGGGAGGGGGACTTTGAACACTGAAGCTTTCTTT
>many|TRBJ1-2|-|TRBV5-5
CASSLGSTRALYGYTF
TGTGCCAGCAGCTTGGGATCCACCCGGGCCCTCTATGGCTACACCTTC
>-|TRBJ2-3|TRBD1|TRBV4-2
CASSQAESTGILTDTQYF
TGTGCCAGCAGCCAGGCAGAATCGACAGGGATCCTCACAGATACGCAGTATTTT
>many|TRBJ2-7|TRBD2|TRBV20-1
CSAISGGEVYEQYF
TGCAGTGCTATTAGCGGGGGCGAAGTCTACGAGCAGTACTTC
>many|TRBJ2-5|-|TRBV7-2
CASSLAAPGAAIQETQYF
TGTGCCAGCAGCTTAGCAGCCCCGGGAGCGGCGATCCAAGAGACCCAGTACTTC
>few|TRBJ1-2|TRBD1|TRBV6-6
CASRMDRVDGYTF
TGTGCCAGCAGGATGGACAGGGTTGATGGCTACACCTTC
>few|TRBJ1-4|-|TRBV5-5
CASSLLAASNEKLFF
TGTGCCAGCAGCTTGCTGGCAGCTTCTAATGAAAAACTGTTTTTT
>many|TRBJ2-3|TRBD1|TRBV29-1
CSAGTGLEDTQYF
TGCAGCGCAGGGACAGGGCTCGAAGATACGCAGTATTTT
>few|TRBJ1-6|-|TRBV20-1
CSAPDGGGGLNSPLHF
TGCAGTGCTCCGGATGGGGGCGGGGGTTTGAATTCACCCCTCCACTTT
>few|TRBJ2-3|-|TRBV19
CASTGATGTDTQYF
TGTGCCAGTACGGGGGCGACGGGCACAGATACGCAGTATTTT
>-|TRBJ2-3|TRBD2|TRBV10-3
CAISYSSGGTDTQYF
TGTGCCATCAGCTATTCTAGCGGGGGAACAGATACGCAGTATTTT
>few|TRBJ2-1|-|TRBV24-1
CATSWLREFF
TGTGCCACCTCTTGGCTTCGTGAATTCTTC
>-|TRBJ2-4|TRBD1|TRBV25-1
CASMQGARLAKNIQYF
TGTGCCAGCATGCAGGGGGCGCGACTGGCCAAAAACATTCAGTACTTC
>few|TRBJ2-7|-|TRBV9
CASSVGTLLDEQYF
TGTGCCAGCAGCGTGGGGACACTCCTCGACGAGCAGTACTTC